The clone carrying this T cell receptor (beta chain) was seen ten or more times. Antigen unknown. Patients included in sequencing had previously demonstrated CD8+CD57+ cell expansion by flow cytometry. Patients uniformly had severe acquired aplastic anemia. This record belongs to a study of CD8+CD57+ T cells in acquired aplastic anemia. Study as a whole: Yields of DNA that came from sorted CD4+ and CD8+ cells averaged about 2.9 ug.

The study profiled TCR beta VDJ and CDR3 using genomic DNA as template. TCRdb re-derived calls from the reads in MiXCR, one entry per CDR3 protein. The table lists roughly 160,000 distinct CDR3 sequences, 40% to 55% of them singletons. General study findings and limits: Patients and controls had in common fewer than 30 CD8+ CDR3 sequences.

Trimming cost V 5 bases and J 1 base; bases outside gene matches: 8. The CDR3 runs 17 residues. Germline lookup yields CDR1 SEHNR and CDR2 FQNEAQ (reference sequence). The rearrangement uses TRBV7-9 and TRBJ2-7; TRBD2 matches at 13 bases. Sequenced input: sorted CD4+, CD8+, or CD8+CD57+ T cells (not recorded which) from PBMCs. The receptor comes from a human donor with aplastic anemia. This chain's CDR3 is CASSLGLAGVESYEQYF. The CDR3 DNA reads as TGTGCCAGCAGCCTAGGACTAGCGGGAGTGGAATCCTACGAGCAGTACTTC.